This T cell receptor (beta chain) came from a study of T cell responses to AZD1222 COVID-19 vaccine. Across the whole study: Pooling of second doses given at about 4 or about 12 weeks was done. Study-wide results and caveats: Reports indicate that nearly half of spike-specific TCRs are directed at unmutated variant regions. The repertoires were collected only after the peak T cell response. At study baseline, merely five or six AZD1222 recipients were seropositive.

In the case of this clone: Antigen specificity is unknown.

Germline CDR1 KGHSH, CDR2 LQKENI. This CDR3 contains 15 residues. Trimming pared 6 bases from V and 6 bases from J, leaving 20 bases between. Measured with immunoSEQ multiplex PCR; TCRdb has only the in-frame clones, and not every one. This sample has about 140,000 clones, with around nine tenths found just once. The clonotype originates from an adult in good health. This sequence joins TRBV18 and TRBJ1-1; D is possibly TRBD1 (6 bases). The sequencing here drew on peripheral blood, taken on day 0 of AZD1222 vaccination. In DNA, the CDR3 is TGTGCCAGCTCCACCAATGGGGGCCTGGGCGCTGAAGCTTTCTTT. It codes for CASSTNGGLGAEAFF. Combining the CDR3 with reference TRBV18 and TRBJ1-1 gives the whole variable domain NAGVMQNPRHLVRRRGQEARLRCSPMKGHSHVYWYRQLPEEGLKFMVYLQKENIIDESGMPKERFSAEFPKEGPSILRIQQVVRGDSAAYFCASSTNGGLGAEAFFGQGTRLTVV.